The T cell receptor beta chain described here comes from a study of T cell responses to AZD1222 COVID-19 vaccine. Across the study: Investigators merged groups given second doses at roughly 4 or roughly 12 weeks.

Study observations and caveats: As reported, nearly half of all spike-specific TCRs target variant regions that are unmutated. There were mostly white British donors and more females than males, and clonal diversity was possibly underestimated.

Sequencing was performed with immunoSEQ multiplex PCR; in TCRdb, only in-frame clones are kept and a portion is missing. The data contain tens of thousands of clones, 93% of them singletons. About this clone: Its antigen remains unidentified.

This TCR was sampled from an adult in good health. The source was peripheral blood, collected on day 0 of AZD1222 vaccination.

In DNA, the CDR3 is TGCGCCAGCAGCTTCGGGACAGGGGAGGCCCAGTACTTC. It yields the protein CASSFGTGEAQYF. The V gene is TRBV5-1, the J gene TRBJ2-5; 10 bases are a match to TRBD1. Germline CDR1 reads SGHRS; CDR2 reads YFSETQ. The CDR3 length is 13 residues. V lost 2 bases to trimming and J lost 9 bases; unmatched junction nucleotides: 4.